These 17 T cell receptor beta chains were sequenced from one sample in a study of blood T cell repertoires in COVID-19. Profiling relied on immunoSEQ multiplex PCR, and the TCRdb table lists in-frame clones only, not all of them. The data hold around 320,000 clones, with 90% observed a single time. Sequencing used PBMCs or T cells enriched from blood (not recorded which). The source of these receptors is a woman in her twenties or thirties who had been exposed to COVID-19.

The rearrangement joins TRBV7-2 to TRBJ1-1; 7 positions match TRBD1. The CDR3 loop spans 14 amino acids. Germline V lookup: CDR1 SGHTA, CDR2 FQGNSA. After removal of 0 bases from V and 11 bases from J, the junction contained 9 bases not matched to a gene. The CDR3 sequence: CASSLAVRGSGAFF. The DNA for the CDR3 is TGTGCCAGCAGCTTAGCGGTCAGGGGGAGTGGGGCTTTCTTT.

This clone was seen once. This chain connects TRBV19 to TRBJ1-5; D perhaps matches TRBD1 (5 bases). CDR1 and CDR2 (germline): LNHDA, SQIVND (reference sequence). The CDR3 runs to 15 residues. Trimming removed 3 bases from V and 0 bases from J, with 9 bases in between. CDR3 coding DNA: TGTGCCAGTAGTATTGGGGACTATAGCAATCAGCCCCAGCATTTT. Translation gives CASSIGDYSNQPQHF.

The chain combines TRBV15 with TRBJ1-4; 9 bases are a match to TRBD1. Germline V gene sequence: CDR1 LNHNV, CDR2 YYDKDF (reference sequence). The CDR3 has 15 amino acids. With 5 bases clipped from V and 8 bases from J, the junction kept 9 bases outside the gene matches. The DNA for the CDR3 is TGTGCCACCAGCCCCCGGGACAGGGTATGGGAAAAACTGTTTTTT. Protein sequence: CATSPRDRVWEKLFF.

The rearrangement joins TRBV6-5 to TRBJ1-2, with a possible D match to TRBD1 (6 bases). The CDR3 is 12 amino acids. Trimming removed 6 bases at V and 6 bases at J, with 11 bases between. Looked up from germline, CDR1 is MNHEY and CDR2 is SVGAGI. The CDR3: CASRLGAHGYTF. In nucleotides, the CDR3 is TGTGCCAGCAGGTTGGGGGCGCATGGCTACACCTTC.

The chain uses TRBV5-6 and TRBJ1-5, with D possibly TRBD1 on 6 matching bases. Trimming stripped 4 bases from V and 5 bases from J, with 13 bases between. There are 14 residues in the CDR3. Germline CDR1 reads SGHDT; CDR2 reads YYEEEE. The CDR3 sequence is CASSHGGAYQPQHF. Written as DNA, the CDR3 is TGTGCCAGCAGCCATGGGGGGGCCTATCAGCCCCAGCATTTT. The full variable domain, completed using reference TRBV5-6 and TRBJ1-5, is DAGVTQSPTHLIKTRGQQVTLRCSPKSGHDTVSWYQQALGQGPQFIFQYYEEEERQRGNFPDRFSGHQFPNYSSELNVNALLLGDSALYLCASSHGGAYQPQHFGDGTRLSIL.

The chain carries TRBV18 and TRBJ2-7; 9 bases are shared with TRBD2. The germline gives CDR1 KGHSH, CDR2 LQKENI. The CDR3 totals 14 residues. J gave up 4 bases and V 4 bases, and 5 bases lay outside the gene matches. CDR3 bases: TGTGCCAGCTCACTCGCGGGGGGGCATTACGAGCAGTACTTC. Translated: CASSLAGGHYEQYF.

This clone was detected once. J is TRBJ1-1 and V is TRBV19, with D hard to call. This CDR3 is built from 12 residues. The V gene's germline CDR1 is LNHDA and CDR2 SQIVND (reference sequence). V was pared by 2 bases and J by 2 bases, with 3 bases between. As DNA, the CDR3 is TGTGCCAGTAGTATACATAACACTGAAGCTTTCTTT. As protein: CASSIHNTEAFF.

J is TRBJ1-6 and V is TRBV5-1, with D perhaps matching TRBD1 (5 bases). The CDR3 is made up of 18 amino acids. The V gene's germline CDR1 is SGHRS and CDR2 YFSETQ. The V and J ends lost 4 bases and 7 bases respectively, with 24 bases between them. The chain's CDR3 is CASSLYGRMMTVNSPLHF. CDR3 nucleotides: TGCGCCAGCAGCCTATATGGCCGCATGATGACAGTCAATTCACCCCTCCACTTT.

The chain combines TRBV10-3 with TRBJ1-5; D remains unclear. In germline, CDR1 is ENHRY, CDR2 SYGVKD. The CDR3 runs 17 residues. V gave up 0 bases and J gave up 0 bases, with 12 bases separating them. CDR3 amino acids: CAISESNFRFSNQPQHF. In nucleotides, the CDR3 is TGTGCCATCAGTGAGTCGAATTTCAGATTTAGCAATCAGCCCCAGCATTTT.

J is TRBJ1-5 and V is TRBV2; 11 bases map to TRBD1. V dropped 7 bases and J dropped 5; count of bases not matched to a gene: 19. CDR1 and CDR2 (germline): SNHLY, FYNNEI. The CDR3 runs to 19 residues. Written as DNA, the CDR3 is TGTGCCAGCACCTTTTCTCATTTCGTCAGGACAGGGGGCCATCAGCCCCAGCATTTT. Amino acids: CASTFSHFVRTGGHQPQHF.

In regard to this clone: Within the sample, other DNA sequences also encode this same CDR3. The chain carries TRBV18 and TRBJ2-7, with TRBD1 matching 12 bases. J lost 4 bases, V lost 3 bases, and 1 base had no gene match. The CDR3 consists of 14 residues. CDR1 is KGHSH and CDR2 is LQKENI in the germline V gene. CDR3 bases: TGTGCCAGCTCACCGGGACAGGGGGCATACGAGCAGTACTTC. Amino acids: CASSPGQGAYEQYF.

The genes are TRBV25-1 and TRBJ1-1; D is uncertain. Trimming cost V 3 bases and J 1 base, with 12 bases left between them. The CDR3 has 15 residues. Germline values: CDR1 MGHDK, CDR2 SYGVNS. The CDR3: CASSDSRAANTEAFF. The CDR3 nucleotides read TGTGCCAGCAGTGATTCTCGAGCGGCGAACACTGAAGCTTTCTTT.

The CDR3 sequence: CASSPTGQWDSPLHF. In nucleotides, the CDR3 is TGTGCCAGCAGCCCCACAGGACAATGGGATTCACCCCTCCACTTT. The chain uses TRBV4-2 and TRBJ1-6; D may be TRBD1 (5 bases). The length of the CDR3 is 15 residues. Germline values: CDR1 LGHNA, CDR2 YNFKEQ. The V end was cut by 4 bases, the J end by 8 bases, with 15 bases between.

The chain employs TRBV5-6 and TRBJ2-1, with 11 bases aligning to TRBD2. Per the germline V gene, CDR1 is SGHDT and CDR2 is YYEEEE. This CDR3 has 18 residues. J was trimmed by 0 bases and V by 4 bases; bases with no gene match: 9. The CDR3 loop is CASSLLAGALSSYNEQFF. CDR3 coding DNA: TGTGCCAGCAGCCTACTAGCGGGGGCCCTGAGCTCCTACAATGAGCAGTTCTTC.

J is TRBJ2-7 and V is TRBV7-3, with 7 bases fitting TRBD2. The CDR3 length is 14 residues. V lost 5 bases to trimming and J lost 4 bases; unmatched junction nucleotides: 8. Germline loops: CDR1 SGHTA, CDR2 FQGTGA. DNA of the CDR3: TGTGCCAGCAGCCCAGGACTAGGCGGGTACGAGCAGTACTTC. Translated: CASSPGLGGYEQYF.

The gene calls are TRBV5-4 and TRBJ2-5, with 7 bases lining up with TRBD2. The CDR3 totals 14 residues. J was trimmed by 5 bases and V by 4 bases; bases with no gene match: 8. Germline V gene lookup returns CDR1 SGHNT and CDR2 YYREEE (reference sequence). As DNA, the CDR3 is TGTGCCAGCAGCGAGCAGGGAGGGAAGGAGACCCAGTACTTC. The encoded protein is CASSEQGGKETQYF.

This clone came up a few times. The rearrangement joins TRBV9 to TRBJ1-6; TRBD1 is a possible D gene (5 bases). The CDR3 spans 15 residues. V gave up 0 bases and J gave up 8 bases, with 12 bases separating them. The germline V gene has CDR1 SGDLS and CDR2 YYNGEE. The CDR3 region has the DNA TGTGCCAGCAGCGTAGCCCCAGGGATCTATTCACCCCTCCACTTT. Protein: CASSVAPGIYSPLHF.